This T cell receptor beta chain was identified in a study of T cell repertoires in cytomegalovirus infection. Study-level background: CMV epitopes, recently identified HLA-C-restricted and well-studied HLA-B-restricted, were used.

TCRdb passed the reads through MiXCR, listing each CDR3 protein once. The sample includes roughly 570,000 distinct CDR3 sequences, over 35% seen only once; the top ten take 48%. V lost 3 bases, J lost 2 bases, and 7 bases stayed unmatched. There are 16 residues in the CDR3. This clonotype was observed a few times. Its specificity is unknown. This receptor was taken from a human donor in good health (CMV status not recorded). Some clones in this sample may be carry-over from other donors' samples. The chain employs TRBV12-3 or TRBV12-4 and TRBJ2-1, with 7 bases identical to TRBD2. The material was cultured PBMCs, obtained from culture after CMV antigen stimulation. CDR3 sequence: CASSLGGGGAYNEQFF. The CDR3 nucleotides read TGTGCCAGCAGTTTGGGGGGGGGGGGGGCCTACAATGAGCAGTTCTTC.